This section outlines one T cell receptor (beta chain) sequence together with its context. It has no known antigen specificity. Nothing much larger sits one base from this clone, and base qualities are not available. These data are taken from a study of blood T cell repertoires in COVID-19 (dated by TCRdb to 2020 to 2022). Context from the whole study: Samples covering the acute and convalescent phases of COVID-19 were provided by collaborators in the United States, Italy and Spain. Samples came from the ongoing ImmuneRACE study (first 160 participants) plus 1,254 subjects from 6 global collaborators. The prospective study material was composed of cDNA or gDNA derived from T cells, B-cell-depleted T cells, or PBMCs. Nearly every sample came with metadata listing a de-identified subject ID, COVID-19 status, age in years and sex. Where available, HLA class I and class II types were obtained from metadata supplied by the sample provider rather than from assay-based typing. The dataset comprised deeply sampled blood TCRbeta repertoires from subjects exposed to, actively infected with, or recovered from COVID-19. A freely available public database, intended as a resource for researchers studying the immune response to SARS-CoV-2, is where the repertoires were released. On the study overall, not on this receptor specifically: The amount of clinical and demographic metadata varied by source and participant and was provided uncurated.

TCRbeta CDR3 regions were amplified from genomic DNA by means of the immunoSEQ Assay, a bias-controlled multiplex PCR. The authors processed their data as follows. Within the assay, amplification of reference gene primers was used to estimate how many nucleated cells each sample contained. To quantify the absolute abundance of each unique TCRbeta CDR3 rearrangement, sequence reads were collapsed and filtered. For each sample, productive Simpson clonality was calculated by taking the square root of Simpson's diversity index across productive rearrangements. TCRdb took this table from immuneACCESS and kept in-frame rearrangements with V and J called. Such tables lack part of the clones; where checked against another copy, unresolved V genes explain under half of the gap, and the rest is unexplained. V and J calls and clone size are as listed in that table; D and trimming were resolved from the DNA. This sample has more than 200,000 clones in its table, and about 88% of those were observed once. 2% to 2.5% of the sample is taken by the ten largest.

Samples from volunteer blood donors who had recovered from COVID-19 were contributed by a second Seattle source. Whole blood was collected in K2EDTA tubes by collaborating institutions according to the institutions' own protocols. For TCRbeta analysis, collaborators shipped samples in one of three forms: frozen whole blood, isolated PBMCs, or DNA extracted from either of those sample types. The specimen sequenced was peripheral blood. This TCR was sampled from a woman aged 40 to 50 who had recovered from COVID-19.

For the CDR3, the sequence is CASRNRDRGNTGELFF. The nucleotides are TGTGCCAGCAGAAACCGGGACAGGGGGAACACCGGGGAGCTGTTTTTT. The rearranged segments are TRBV5-6 and TRBJ2-2; the central 10 bases match TRBD1. CDR1 and CDR2 are read off the germline V gene as SGHDT and YYEEEE. The CDR3, cysteine through phenylalanine, is 16 amino acids long. The read is trimmed to its CDR3 DNA, 48 bases read in frame from base 1. The germline V and J ends show losses of 5 bases and 1 base respectively, and no gene match explains 5 bases of the junction. The reference TRBV5-6 and TRBJ2-2 proteins fill in what lies around the CDR3, so the full variable domain reads DAGVTQSPTHLIKTRGQQVTLRCSPKSGHDTVSWYQQALGQGPQFIFQYYEEEERQRGNFPDRFSGHQFPNYSSELNVNALLLGDSALYLCASRNRDRGNTGELFFGEGSRLTVL.